This T cell receptor (beta chain) was sequenced for a study of CD8+CD57+ T cells in acquired aplastic anemia. The use of genomic DNA as template underpinned the TCR beta VDJ and CDR3 profiling. TCRdb called the reads again in MiXCR, with one record for every CDR3 protein. The sample includes roughly 86,000 distinct CDR3 sequences, over 35% of them seen just once. The origin of this receptor is a human donor in good health, serving as a control. Sequencing input: sorted CD4+, CD8+, or CD8+CD57+ T cells (not recorded which) from PBMCs.

The DNA of the CDR3 is TGCAGTGCTAGAGTTGGGGGCGCGTATAATTCACCCCTCCACTTT. Its translation: CSARVGGAYNSPLHF. This chain links TRBV20-1 with TRBJ1-6; the D gene is possibly TRBD1 (6 bases). V was clipped by 1 base and J by 4 bases, with 11 bases between them. The CDR3 is 15 amino acids. Per the germline V gene, CDR1 is DFQATT and CDR2 is SNEGSKA (reference sequence).